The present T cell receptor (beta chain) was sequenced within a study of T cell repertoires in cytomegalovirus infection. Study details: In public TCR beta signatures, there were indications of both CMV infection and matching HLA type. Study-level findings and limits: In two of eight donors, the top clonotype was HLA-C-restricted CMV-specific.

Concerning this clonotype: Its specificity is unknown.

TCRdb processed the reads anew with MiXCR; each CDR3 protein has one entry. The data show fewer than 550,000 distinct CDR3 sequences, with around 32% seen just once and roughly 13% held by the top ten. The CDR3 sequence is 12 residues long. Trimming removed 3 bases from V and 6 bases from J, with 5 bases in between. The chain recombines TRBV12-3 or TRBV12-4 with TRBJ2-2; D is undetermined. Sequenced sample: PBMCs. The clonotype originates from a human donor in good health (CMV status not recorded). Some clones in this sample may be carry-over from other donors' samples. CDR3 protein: CASSFLPGELFF. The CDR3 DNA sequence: TGTGCCAGCAGTTTTTTGCCCGGGGAGCTGTTTTTT.